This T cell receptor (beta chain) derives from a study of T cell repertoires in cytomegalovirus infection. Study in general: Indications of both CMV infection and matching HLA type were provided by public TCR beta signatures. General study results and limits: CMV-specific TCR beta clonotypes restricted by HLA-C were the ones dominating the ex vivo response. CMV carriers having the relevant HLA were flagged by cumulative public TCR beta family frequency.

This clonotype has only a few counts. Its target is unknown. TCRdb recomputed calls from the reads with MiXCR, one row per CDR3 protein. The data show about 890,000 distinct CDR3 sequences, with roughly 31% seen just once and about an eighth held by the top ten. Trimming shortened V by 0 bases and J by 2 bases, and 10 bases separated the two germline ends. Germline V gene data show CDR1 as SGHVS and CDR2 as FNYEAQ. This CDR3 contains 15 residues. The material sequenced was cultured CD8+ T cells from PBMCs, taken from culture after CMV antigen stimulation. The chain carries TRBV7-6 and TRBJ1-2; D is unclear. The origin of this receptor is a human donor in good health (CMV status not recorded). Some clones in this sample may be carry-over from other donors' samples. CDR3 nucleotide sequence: TGTGCCAGCAGCTTAGCAGCGGCACCCAACTATGGCTACACCTTC. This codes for CASSLAAAPNYGYTF.